This T cell receptor (beta chain) was captured by sequencing in a study of T cell repertoires in cytomegalovirus infection. Study-wide context: CMV epitopes that were recently identified and HLA-C-restricted were used alongside well-studied HLA-B-restricted ones. Public TCR beta signatures marked donors with CMV infection and the matching HLA.

The CDR3 consists of 12 residues. Germline V gene sequence: CDR1 WSHSY, CDR2 SAAADI. Trimming stripped 7 bases from V and 8 bases from J, with 14 bases between. In TCRdb, the reads were re-called with MiXCR into one record per CDR3 protein. This sample has about 920,000 distinct CDR3 sequences, with 25% to 40% found just once. A remark on this clonotype: Its antigen is not known.

Study-wide findings and caveats: People with CMV and the relevant HLA were identified by cumulative public TCR beta family frequency.

The sample consisted of cultured CD8+ T cells from PBMCs, taken from culture after CMV antigen stimulation. The receptor was derived from a human donor in good health (CMV status not recorded). Some clones in this sample may be carry-over from other donors' samples. This chain connects TRBV10-2 to TRBJ1-2; D not certain. CDR3 bases: TGCGCCAGCAAAAGCGGGGTTGAGGGCTACACCTTC. Translating gives CASKSGVEGYTF.